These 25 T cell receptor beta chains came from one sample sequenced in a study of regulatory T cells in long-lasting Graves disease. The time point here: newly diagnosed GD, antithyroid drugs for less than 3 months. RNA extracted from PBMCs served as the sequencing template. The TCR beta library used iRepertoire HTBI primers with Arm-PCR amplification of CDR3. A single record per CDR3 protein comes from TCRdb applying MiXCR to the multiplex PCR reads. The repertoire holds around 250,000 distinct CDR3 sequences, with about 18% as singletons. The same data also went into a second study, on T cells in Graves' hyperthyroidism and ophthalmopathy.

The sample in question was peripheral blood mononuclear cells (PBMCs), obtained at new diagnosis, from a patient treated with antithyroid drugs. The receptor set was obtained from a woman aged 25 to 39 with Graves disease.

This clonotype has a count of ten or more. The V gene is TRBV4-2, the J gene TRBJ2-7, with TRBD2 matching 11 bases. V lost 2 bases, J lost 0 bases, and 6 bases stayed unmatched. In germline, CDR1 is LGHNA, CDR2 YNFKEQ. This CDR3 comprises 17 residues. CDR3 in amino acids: CASSQSFGTSGSYEQYF. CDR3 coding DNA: TGTGCCAGCAGCCAAAGTTTCGGGACTAGCGGCTCCTACGAGCAGTACTTC.

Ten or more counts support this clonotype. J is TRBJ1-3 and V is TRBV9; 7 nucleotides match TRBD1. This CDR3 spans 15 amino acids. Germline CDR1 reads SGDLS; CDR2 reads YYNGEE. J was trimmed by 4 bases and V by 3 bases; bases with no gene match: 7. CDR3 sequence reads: CASSDRQGLGNTIYF. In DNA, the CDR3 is TGTGCCAGCAGCGACAGACAGGGCCTAGGAAACACCATATATTTT.

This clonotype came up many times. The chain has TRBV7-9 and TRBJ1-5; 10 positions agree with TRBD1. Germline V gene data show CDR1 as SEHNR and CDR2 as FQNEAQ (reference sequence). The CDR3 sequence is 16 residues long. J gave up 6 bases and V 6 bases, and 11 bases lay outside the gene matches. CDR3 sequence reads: CASSQTGTGEVQPQHF. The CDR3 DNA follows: TGTGCCAGCAGTCAAACCGGGACAGGGGAGGTTCAGCCCCAGCATTTT.

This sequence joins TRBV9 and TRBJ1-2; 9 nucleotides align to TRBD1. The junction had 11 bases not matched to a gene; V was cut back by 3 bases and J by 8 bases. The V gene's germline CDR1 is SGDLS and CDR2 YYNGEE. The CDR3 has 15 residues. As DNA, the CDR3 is TGTGCCAGCAGCGAATCCTCCGGGACAGGGTTAGGCTACACCTTC. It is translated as CASSESSGTGLGYTF.

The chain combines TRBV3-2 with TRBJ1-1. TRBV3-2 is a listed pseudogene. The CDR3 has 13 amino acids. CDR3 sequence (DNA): TGTGCCAGCAGCAGCCGATCAAGGACTGAAGCTTTCTTT. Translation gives CASSSRSRTEAFF.

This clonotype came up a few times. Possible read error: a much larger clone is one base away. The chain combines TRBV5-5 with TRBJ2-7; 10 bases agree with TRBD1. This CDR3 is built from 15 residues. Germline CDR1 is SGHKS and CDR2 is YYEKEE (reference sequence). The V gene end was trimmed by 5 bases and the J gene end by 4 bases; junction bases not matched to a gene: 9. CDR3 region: CASSRADRGLYEQYF. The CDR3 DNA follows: TGTGCCAGCAGTCGGGCTGACAGGGGGCTGTACGAGCAGTACTTC. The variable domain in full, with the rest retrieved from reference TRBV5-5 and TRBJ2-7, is DAGVTQSPTHLIKTRGQQVTLRCSPISGHKSVSWYQQVLGQGPQFIFQYYEKEERGRGNFPDRFSARQFPNYSSELNVNALLLGDSALYLCASSRADRGLYEQYFGPGTRLTVT.

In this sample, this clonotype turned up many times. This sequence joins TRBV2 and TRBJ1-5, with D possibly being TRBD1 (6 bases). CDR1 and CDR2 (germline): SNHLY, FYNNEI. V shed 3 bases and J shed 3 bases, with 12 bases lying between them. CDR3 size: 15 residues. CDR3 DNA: TGTGCCAGCAGTGAGGGGACACATAACAATCAGCCCCAGCATTTT. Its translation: CASSEGTHNNQPQHF.

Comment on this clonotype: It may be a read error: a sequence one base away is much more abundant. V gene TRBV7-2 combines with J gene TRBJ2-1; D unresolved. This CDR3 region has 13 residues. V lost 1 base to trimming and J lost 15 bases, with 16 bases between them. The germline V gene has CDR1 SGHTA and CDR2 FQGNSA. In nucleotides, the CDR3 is TGTGCCAGCAGCTTAGAGAGAACAATGATGCGGTTCTTC. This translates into CASSLERTMMRFF.

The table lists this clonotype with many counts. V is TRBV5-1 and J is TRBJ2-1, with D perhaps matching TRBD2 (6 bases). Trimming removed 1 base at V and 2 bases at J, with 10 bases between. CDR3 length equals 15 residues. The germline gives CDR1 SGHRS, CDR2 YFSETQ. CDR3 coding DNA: TGCGCCAGCAGCTTGTCGGGGGACCCCTACAATGAGCAGTTCTTC. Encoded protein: CASSLSGDPYNEQFF.

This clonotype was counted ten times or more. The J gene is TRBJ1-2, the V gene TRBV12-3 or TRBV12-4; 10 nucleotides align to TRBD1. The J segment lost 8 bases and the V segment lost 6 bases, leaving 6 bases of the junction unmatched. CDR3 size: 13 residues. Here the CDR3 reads CASSRGQGQGYTF. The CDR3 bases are TGTGCCAGCAGCCGGGGACAGGGGCAAGGCTACACCTTC.

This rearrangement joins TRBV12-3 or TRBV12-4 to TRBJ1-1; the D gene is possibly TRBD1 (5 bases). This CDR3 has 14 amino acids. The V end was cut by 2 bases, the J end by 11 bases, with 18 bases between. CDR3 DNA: TGTGCCAGCAGTTTATCGACAGTAATAATGGGGGCTTTCTTT. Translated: CASSLSTVIMGAFF.

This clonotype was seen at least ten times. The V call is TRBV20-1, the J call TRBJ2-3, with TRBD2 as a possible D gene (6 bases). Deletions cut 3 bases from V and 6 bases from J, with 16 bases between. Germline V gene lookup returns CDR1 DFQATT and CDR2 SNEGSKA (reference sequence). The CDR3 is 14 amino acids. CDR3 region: CSASYGTAGDTQYF. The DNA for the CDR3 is TGCAGTGCTAGCTACGGGACTGCGGGGGATACGCAGTATTTT.

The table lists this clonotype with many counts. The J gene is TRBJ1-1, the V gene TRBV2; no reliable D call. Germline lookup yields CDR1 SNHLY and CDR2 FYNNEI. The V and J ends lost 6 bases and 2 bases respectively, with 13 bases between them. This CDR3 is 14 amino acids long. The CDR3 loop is CASRFPGTNTEAFF. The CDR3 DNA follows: TGTGCCAGCAGGTTCCCGGGAACAAACACTGAAGCTTTCTTT.

The CDR3 region has the DNA TGTGCCATCAGTGAGTACGGAGGTACTGAAGCTTTCTTT. This translates into CAISEYGGTEAFF. The rearrangement links TRBV10-3 to TRBJ1-1, with D uncertain. The CDR3 has 13 amino acids. Trimming removed 1 base at V and 5 bases at J, with 8 bases between. CDR1 is ENHRY, CDR2 SYGVKD, per germline.

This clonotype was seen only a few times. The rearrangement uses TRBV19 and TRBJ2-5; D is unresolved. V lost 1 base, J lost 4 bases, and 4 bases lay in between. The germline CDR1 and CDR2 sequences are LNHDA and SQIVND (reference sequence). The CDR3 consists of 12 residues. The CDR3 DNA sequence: TGTGCCAGTAGTATAGGTCGAGAGACCCAGTACTTC. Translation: CASSIGRETQYF.

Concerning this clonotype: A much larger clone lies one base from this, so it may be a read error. CDR3: CASSQSGQGWEKPFF. DNA for the CDR3: TGCGCCAGCAGCCAGTCGGGACAGGGGTGGGAAAAACCGTTTTTT. The V call is TRBV4-1, the J call TRBJ1-4; 10 bases are a match to TRBD1. CDR3 size: 15 residues. Per the germline V gene, CDR1 is MGHRA and CDR2 is YSYEKL.

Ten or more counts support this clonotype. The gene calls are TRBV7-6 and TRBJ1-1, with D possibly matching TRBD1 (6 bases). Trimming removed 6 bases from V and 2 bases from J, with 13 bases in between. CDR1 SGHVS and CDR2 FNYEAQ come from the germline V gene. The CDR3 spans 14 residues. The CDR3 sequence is CASSTQGFNTEAFF. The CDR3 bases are TGTGCCAGCAGTACTCAGGGGTTTAACACTGAAGCTTTCTTT.

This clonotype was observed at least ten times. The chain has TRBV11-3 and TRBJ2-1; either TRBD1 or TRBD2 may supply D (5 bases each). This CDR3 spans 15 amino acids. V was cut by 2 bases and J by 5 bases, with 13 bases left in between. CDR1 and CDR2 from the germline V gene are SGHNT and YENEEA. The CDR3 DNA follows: TGTGCCAGCAGCTTAAAGAGGGGTAAAGACAATGAGCAGTTCTTC. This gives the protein CASSLKRGKDNEQFF.

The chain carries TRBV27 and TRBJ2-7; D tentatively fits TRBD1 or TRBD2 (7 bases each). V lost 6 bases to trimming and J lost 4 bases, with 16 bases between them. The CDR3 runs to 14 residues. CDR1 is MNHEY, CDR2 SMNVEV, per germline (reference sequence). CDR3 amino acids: CASRTRGGGYEQYF. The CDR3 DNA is TGTGCCAGCAGAACCAGGGGGGGCGGTTACGAGCAGTACTTC.

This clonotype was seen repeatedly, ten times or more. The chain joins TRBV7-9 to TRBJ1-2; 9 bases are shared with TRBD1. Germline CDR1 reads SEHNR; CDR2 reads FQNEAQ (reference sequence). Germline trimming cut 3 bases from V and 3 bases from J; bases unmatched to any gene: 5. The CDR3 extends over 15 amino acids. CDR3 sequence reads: CASSFDRGADYGYTF. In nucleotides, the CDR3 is TGTGCCAGCAGCTTTGACAGGGGGGCGGACTATGGCTACACCTTC. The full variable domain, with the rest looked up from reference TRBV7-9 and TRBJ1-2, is DTGVSQNPRHKITKRGQNVTFRCDPISEHNRLYWYRQTLGQGPEFLTYFQNEAQLEKSRLLSDRFSAERPKGSFSTLEIQRTEQGDSAMYLCASSFDRGADYGYTFGSGTRLTVV.

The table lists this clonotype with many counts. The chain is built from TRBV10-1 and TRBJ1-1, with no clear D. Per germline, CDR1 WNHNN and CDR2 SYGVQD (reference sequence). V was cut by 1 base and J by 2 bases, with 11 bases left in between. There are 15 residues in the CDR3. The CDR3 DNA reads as TGCGCCAGCAGTGAGTACTCCGATTCCAACACTGAAGCTTTCTTT. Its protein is CASSEYSDSNTEAFF.

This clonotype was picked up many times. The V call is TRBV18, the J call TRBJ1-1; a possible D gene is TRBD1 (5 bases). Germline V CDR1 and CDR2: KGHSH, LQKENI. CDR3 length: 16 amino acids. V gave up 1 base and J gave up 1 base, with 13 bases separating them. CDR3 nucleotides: TGTGCCAGCTCACCACGCCTGGGGGATGCGAACACTGAAGCTTTCTTT. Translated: CASSPRLGDANTEAFF.

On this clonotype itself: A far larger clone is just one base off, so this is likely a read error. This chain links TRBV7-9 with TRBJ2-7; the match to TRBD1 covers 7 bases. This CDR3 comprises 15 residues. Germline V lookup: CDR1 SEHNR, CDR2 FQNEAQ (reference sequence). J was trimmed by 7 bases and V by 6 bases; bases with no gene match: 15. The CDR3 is CASSPPTTGYNEQYF. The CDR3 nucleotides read TGTGCCAGCAGTCCTCCTACGACAGGGTACAATGAGCAGTACTTC.

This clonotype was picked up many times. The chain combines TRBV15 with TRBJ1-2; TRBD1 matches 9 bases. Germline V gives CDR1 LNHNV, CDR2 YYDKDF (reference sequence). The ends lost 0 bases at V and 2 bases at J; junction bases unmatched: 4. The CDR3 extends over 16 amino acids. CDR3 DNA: TGTGCCACCAGCAGAGATCTCGGGACAGGGAACTATGGCTACACCTTC. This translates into CATSRDLGTGNYGYTF.

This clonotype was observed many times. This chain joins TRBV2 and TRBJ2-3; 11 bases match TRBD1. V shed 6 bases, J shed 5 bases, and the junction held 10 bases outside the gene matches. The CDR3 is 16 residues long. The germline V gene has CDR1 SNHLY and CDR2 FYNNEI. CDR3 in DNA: TGTGCCAGCAGGTTTTCCACCGGGACAGGGGGAGATACGCAGTATTTT. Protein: CASRFSTGTGGDTQYF. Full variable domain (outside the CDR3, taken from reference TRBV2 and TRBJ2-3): EPEVTQTPSHQVTQMGQEVILRCVPISNHLYFYWYRQILGQKVEFLVSFYNNEISEKSEIFDDQFSVERPDGSNFTLKIRSTKLEDSAMYFCASRFSTGTGGDTQYFGPGTRLTVL.